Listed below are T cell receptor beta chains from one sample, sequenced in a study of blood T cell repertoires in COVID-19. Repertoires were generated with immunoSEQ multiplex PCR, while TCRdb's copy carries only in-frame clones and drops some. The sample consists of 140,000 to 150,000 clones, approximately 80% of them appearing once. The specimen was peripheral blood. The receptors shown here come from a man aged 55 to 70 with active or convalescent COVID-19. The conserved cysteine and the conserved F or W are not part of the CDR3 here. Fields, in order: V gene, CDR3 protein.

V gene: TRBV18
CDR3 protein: ASSPSVPGTGAEQY

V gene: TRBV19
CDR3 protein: ASVGREPVPGYNEQF

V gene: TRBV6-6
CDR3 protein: ASREGRGFNYGYT

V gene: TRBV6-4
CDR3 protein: ASRAGTTNEQY

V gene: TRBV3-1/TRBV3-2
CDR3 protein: ASSQGSGPYEQY

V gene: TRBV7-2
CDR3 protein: ASSPWTSGSNNEQF

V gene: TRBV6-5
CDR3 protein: ASVAGLTSYEQY

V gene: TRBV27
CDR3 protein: ASKRENGYNEQF

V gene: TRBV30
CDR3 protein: AWSGTARTTGELF

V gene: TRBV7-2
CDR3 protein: ASSLEAGDKGTEAF

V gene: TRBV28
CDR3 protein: ASTYPGQRTDTQY

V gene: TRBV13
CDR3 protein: ASSLQGSGNTIY

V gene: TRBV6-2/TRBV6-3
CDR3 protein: ASSYLAGNQPQH

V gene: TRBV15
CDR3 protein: ATSRVRGSSYNEQF

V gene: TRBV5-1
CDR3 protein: ASSGRRDRGVMGSYEQY

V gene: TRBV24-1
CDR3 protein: ATSDGTGGIYNEQF

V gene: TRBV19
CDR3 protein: ASSAGGGARGTEAF

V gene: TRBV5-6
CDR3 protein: ASSLDLTDGTEAF

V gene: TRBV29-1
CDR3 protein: SAEGSFAGELF

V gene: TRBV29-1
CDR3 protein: SVMDSSYEQY

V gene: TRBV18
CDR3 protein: ASSRQPDQPQH

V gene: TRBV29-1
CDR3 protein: SVLLSQETQY

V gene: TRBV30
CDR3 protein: AWSTTPGRLYGYT

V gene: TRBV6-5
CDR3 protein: ASSSRGRSSPLH

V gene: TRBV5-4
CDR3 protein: ASSLAESYNEQF

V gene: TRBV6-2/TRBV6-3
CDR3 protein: ASSSTTSYTDTQY

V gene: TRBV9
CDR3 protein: ASSLSRQGPDTQY

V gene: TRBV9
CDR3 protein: ASSPGTGTYGYT

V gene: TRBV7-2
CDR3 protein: ASSSGLAGNSYNEQF

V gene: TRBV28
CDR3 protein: ASSPSGRKGGELF

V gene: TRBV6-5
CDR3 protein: ASKRARLYGYT

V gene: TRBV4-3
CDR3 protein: ASSLRTGATDTQY

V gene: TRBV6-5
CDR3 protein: ASSPLQGFRQPQH

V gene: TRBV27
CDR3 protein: ASAGRGTANEQF

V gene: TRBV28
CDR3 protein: ASSLPPGPGGENTEAF

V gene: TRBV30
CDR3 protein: AWSRQTENTEAF

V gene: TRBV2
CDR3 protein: ASSGGFEKLF

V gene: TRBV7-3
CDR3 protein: ASSLGAGGRGDTQY

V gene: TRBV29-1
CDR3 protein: SVKGTAPEAF

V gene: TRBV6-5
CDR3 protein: ASSYSRSETQY

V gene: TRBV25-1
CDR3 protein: ASSPGLGYEQY

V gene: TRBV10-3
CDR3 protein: AISESMGVTGELF

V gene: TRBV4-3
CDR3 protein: ASRAYSHPGQGEAF

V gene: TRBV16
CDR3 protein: ASSPQGAGDVEAF

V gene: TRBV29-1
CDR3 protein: SVEAHTTYEQY

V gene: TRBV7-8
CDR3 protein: ASSLPPRGGSRSEQF

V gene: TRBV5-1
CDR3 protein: ASSLKSSNTDTQY

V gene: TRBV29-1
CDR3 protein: SVTDRNYGYT

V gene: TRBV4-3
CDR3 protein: ASSHALRSSGSTDTQY

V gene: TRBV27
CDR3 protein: AVGRAGRETQY

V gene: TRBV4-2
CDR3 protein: ASSRGLAGSNTGELF

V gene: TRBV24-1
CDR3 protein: ATSDLSLAGGANTGELF